The sequence of this T cell receptor (beta chain) was determined in a study of technical replicates of blood from several donors. Sequencing used immunoSEQ multiplex PCR; TCRdb keeps in-frame clones, though not all of them. The sample lists more than 75,000 clones, 90% to 97% occurring once. V was cut by 3 bases and J by 4 bases, with 9 bases left in between. Germline lookup yields CDR1 WNHNN and CDR2 SYGVQD (reference sequence). The CDR3 has 13 amino acids. The specimen was T cells isolated from PBMCs. The chain joins TRBV10-1 to TRBJ1-1, with D maybe TRBD1 (6 bases). This clonotype was sampled from a human donor in good health. CDR3 sequence (DNA): TGCGCCAGCAGTGAACAGGGCAGCACTGAAGCTTTCTTT. Amino acids: CASSEQGSTEAFF.